This paragraph reports one T cell receptor (beta chain). The data were taken from a study of technical replicates of blood from several donors. This table comes from immunoSEQ multiplex PCR, and its TCRdb copy is limited to in-frame clones, with some not included. The table has some 66,000 clones, around 87% seen once. J gave up 1 base and V 1 base, and 5 bases lay outside the gene matches. CDR3 length: 18 amino acids. Germline values: CDR1 SGHTA, CDR2 FQGNSA. The source is a human donor in good health. Some clones in this sample may be carry-over from other donors' samples. Specimen: PBMCs. This chain uses TRBV7-2 with TRBJ2-2; 11 bases agree with TRBD2. The CDR3 protein is CASSLGLAGGLNTGELFF. The CDR3 nucleotides are TGTGCCAGCAGCTTAGGGCTAGCGGGGGGCTTGAACACCGGGGAGCTGTTTTTT. The whole variable domain, remainder taken from reference TRBV7-2 and TRBJ2-2, is GAGVSQSPSNKVTEKGKDVELRCDPISGHTALYWYRQSLGQGLEFLIYFQGNSAPDKSGLPSDRFSAERTGGSVSTLTIQRTQQEDSAVYLCASSLGLAGGLNTGELFFGEGSRLTVL.